The 8 T cell receptor beta chains presented below share a single source sample, sequenced in a study of blood T cell repertoires in COVID-19. Sequencing used immunoSEQ multiplex PCR; TCRdb keeps in-frame clones, though not all of them. The sample yields about 170,000 clones, approximately 86% seen once. Source material: peripheral blood. The source is an elderly woman with COVID-19, enrolled during active disease.

J is TRBJ1-1 and V is TRBV28; D might be TRBD1 (6 bases). The V and J ends lost 9 bases and 3 bases respectively, with 14 bases between them. Germline CDR1 and CDR2: MDHEN and SYDVKM. This CDR3 is built from 13 residues. DNA of the CDR3: TGTGCCAGTGCGAGACAGGTTTACACTGAAGCTTTCTTT. Protein product: CASARQVYTEAFF.

V usage is TRBV5-4 and J usage is TRBJ2-2; 7 bases match TRBD2. Germline V gene lookup returns CDR1 SGHNT and CDR2 YYREEE (reference sequence). The ends lost 3 bases at V and 5 bases at J; junction bases unmatched: 7. The CDR3 contains 15 residues. The CDR3 reads CASSYEGLRTGELFF. The DNA for the CDR3 is TGTGCCAGCAGCTACGAGGGACTACGAACCGGGGAGCTGTTTTTT.

The chain carries TRBV15 and TRBJ2-2; D is unresolved. The CDR3 has 13 residues. The germline CDR1 and CDR2 sequences are LNHNV and YYDKDF (reference sequence). V gave up 5 bases and J gave up 8 bases, with 12 bases separating them. CDR3 in DNA: TGTGCCACCAGCGAACTTTCTGAGGGGGAGCTGTTTTTT. This encodes CATSELSEGELFF.

The rearrangement uses TRBV28 and TRBJ2-1, with D possibly matching TRBD2 (6 bases). CDR1 and CDR2 from the germline V gene are MDHEN and SYDVKM. Trimming stripped 3 bases from V and 4 bases from J, with 7 bases between. The length of the CDR3 is 13 residues. CDR3: CASSFGTYNEQFF. In nucleotides, the CDR3 is TGTGCCAGCAGTTTTGGGACTTACAATGAGCAGTTCTTC. Combining the CDR3 with reference TRBV28 and TRBJ2-1 gives the whole variable domain DVKVTQSSRYLVKRTGEKVFLECVQDMDHENMFWYRQDPGLGLRLIYFSYDVKMKEKGDIPEGYSVSREKKERFSLILESASTNQTSMYLCASSFGTYNEQFFGPGTRLTVL.

The chain is built from TRBV28 and TRBJ1-4; 7 bases match TRBD1. Trimming cost V 4 bases and J 5 bases; bases outside gene matches: 7. This CDR3 spans 15 amino acids. Germline V lookup: CDR1 MDHEN, CDR2 SYDVKM. In nucleotides, the CDR3 is TGTGCCAGCAGTTCTCCGGGACAGCTAAATGAAAAACTGTTTTTT. As protein: CASSSPGQLNEKLFF.

The chain joins TRBV6-5 to TRBJ2-5; 8 bases agree with TRBD1. Germline CDR1 MNHEY, CDR2 SVGAGI. The CDR3 extends over 14 amino acids. V gave up 2 bases and J gave up 5 bases; unmatched junction bases: 4. This chain's CDR3 is CASSYTGQGETQYF. CDR3 nucleotide sequence: TGTGCCAGCAGTTACACCGGACAGGGTGAGACCCAGTACTTC.

Here the CDR3 reads CASSSQGPRRTEAFF. The CDR3 bases are TGTGCCAGCAGTTCCCAGGGCCCACGCCGAACTGAAGCTTTCTTT. V usage is TRBV6-6 and J usage is TRBJ1-1; TRBD1 might be the D (5 bases). The V end was cut by 4 bases, the J end by 5 bases, with 17 bases between. Germline CDR1 is MNHNY and CDR2 is SVGAGI (reference sequence). CDR3 length: 15 residues.

The CDR3 sequence: CASGQGAYGYTF. CDR3 in DNA: TGTGCCAGCGGACAGGGAGCCTATGGCTACACCTTC. The chain joins TRBV28 to TRBJ1-2; 8 bases map to TRBD1. Germline trimming cut 8 bases from V and 4 bases from J; bases unmatched to any gene: 3. Germline V lookup: CDR1 MDHEN, CDR2 SYDVKM. This CDR3 is 12 amino acids long.